The 2 T cell receptor beta chains below were found in one sample sequenced in a study of chemoradiotherapy in HPV16-positive cancers. Clones were sequenced by immunoSEQ multiplex PCR, and TCRdb holds only the in-frame ones, with some missing. This table holds approximately 12,000 clones, around 72% found once. This specimen was taken from a patient who underwent chemoradiotherapy. The origin of the receptors is a human donor with HPV-associated anogenital cancer.

A single count supports this clone. The chain joins TRBV28 to TRBJ2-1; 10 bases map to TRBD2. Unmatched junction bases numbered 6, after V lost 3 bases and J lost 7 bases. The CDR3 has 15 residues. CDR1 MDHEN and CDR2 SYDVKM come from the germline V gene. CDR3 nucleotides: TGTGCCAGCAGTTTGGTAGCGGGAGGACTGAATGAGCAGTTCTTC. It is translated as CASSLVAGGLNEQFF.

The chain carries TRBV13 and TRBJ2-3, with TRBD2 identical over 8 bases. The CDR3 is made up of 16 amino acids. With V trimmed by 2 bases and J by 5 bases, 9 bases remained unmatched. Per the germline V gene, CDR1 is PRHDT and CDR2 is FYEKMQ (reference sequence). CDR3 DNA: TGTGCCAGCAGCTTAAAAACGGGAGGGTTTGGAGATACGCAGTATTTT. Amino acid sequence: CASSLKTGGFGDTQYF.